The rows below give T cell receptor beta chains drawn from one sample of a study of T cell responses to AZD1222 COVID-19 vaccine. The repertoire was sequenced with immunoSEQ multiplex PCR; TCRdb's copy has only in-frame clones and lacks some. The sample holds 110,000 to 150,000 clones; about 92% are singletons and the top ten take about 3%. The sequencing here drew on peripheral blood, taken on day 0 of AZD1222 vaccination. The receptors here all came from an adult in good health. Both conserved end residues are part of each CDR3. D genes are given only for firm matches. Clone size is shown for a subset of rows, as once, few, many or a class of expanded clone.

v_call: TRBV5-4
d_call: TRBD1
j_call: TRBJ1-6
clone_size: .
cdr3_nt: TGTGCCAGCAGCTTTGGCTTTTCGGGGGGGACAGGGAGTTCACCCCTCCACTTT
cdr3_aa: CASSFGFSGGTGSSPLHF

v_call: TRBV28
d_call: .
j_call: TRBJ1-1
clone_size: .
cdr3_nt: TGTGCCAGCAGAACACCCAGGGCCGCTTTCTTT
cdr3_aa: CASRTPRAAFF

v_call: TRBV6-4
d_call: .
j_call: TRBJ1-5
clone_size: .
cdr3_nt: TGTGCCAGCAGTGACTACGGCAGCGGACCCCAGCATTTT
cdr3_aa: CASSDYGSGPQHF

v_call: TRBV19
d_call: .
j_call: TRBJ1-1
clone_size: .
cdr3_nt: TGTGCCAGTAGTATAGATTCGGGGGAGTTAAGCACTGAAGCTTTCTTT
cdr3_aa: CASSIDSGELSTEAFF

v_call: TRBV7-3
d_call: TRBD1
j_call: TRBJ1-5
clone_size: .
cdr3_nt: TGTGCCAGCAGCTTAAGGAGATTCCTTGGACAGGGGAAGGGGAATCAGCCCCAGCATTTT
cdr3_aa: CASSLRRFLGQGKGNQPQHF

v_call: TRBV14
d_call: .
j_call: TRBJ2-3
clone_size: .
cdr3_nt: TGTGCCAGCAGCCAAGGGGTCTTGGGTAGGATCATTTCAGATACGCAGTATTTT
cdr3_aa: CASSQGVLGRIISDTQYF

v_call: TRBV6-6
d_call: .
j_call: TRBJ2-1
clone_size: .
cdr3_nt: TGTGCCACCGCCGAGGGGCCGTACAATGAGCAGTTCTTC
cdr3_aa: CATAEGPYNEQFF

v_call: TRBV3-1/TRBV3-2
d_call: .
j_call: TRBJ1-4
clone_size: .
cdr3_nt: TGTGCCAGCAGCCGAGACAGCGCGGTCCTTGGGAAACTGTTTTTT
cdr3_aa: CASSRDSAVLGKLFF

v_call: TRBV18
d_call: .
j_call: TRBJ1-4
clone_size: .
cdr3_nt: TGTGCCAGCTCACCCGTCGAGGGCGCCTCTGAAAAACTGTTTTTT
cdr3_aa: CASSPVEGASEKLFF

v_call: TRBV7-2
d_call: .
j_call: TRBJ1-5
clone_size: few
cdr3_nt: TGTGCCAGCAGATTGACAGCGGGCGGCAATCAGCCCCAGCATTTT
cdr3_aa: CASRLTAGGNQPQHF

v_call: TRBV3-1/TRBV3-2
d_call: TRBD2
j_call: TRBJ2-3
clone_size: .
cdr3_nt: TGTGCCAGCAGCCAACCCACTAGCGGGGGGCACACAGATACGCAGTATTTT
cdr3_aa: CASSQPTSGGHTDTQYF

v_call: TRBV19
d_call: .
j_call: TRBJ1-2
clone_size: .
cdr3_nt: TGTGCCAGTAGGATCGACAGCGTCAACTATGGCTACACCTTC
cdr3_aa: CASRIDSVNYGYTF

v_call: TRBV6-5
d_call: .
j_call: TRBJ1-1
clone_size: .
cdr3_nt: TGTGCCAGCACCACCCACAGGGCAGCTTTCTTT
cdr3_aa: CASTTHRAAFF

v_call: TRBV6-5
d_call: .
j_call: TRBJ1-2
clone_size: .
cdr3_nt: TGTGCCAGCACCCCCCTTGGCCGGGACTATGGCTACACCTTC
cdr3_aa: CASTPLGRDYGYTF

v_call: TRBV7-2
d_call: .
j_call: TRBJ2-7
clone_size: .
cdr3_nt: TGTGCCAGCAGCTACCACCTGTCCTACGAGCAGTACTTC
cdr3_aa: CASSYHLSYEQYF

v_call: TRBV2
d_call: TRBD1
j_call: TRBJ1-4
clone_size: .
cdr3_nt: TGTGCCAGCAGACCGGGACAGGGGTATGAAAAACTGTTTTTT
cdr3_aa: CASRPGQGYEKLFF

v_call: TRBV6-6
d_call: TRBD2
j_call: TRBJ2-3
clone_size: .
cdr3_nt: TGTGCCAGCAGTCAGATCCGGACTAGCGGCACAGATACGCAGTATTTT
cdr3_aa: CASSQIRTSGTDTQYF

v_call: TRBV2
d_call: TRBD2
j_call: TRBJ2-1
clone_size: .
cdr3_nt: TGTGCCAGGACTACTAGCGGGAGGGAATCCTACAATGAGCAGTTCTTC
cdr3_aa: CARTTSGRESYNEQFF

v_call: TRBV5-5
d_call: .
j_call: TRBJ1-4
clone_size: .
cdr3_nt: TGTGCCAGCAGCTTGTACCAGGGTAATGAAAAACTGTTTTTT
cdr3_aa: CASSLYQGNEKLFF

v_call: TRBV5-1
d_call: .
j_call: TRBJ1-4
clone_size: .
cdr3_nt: TGCGCCAGCAGCATAGGCAGGAATAATGAAAAACTGTTTTTT
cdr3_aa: CASSIGRNNEKLFF

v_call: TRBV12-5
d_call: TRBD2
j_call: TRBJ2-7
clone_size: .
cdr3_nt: TGTGCTAGTGGTTTGGAGGCGGGAGGGCCTGGCGAGCAGTACTTC
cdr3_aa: CASGLEAGGPGEQYF

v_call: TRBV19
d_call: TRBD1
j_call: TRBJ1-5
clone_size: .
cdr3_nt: TGTGCCAGTAGGGGGGAAAGAGGGACAGGGCTAGATCAGCCCCAGCATTTT
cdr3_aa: CASRGERGTGLDQPQHF

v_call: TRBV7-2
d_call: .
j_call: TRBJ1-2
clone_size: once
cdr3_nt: TGTGCCAGCAGCTTAGCGGGGGCAAACTATGGCTACACCTTC
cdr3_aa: CASSLAGANYGYTF

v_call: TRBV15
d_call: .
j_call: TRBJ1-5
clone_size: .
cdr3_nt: TGTGCCACCAGCAGAGATCTCGGTTATAGCAATCAGCCCCAGCATTTT
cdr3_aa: CATSRDLGYSNQPQHF

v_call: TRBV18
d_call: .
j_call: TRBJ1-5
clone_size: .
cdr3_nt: TGTGCCAGCTCACCATATCCAGGGGTAGGTCAGCCCCAGCATTTT
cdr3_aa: CASSPYPGVGQPQHF

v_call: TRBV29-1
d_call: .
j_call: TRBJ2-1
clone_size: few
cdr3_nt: TGCAGCGTTCCCTCTAGGGGGGCATCCTACAATGAGCAGTTCTTC
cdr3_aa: CSVPSRGASYNEQFF

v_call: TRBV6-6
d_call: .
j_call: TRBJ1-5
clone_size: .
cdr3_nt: TGTGCCAGCAGCCCGGGCAATCAGCCCCAGCATTTT
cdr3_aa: CASSPGNQPQHF

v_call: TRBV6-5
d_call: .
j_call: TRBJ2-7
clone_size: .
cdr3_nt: TGTGCCAGCAGTATGGAGGGGACCGCCTACGAGCAGTACTTC
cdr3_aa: CASSMEGTAYEQYF